The 27 T cell receptor beta chains below all came from one sample that was sequenced in a study of shared clonotypes between healthy human individuals. Method: immunoSEQ multiplex PCR; TCRdb's copy keeps in-frame clones and lacks some. The sample carries fewer than 800,000 clones, just over 90% recorded once. Naive CD8 cells comprised CD45RO-negative, CCR7-positively selected cells, excluding terminally differentiated effector memory CD45RA+ cells. Specimen: naive CD8+ T cells sorted from blood. The source of these receptors is a man aged 25 to 40 in good health.

J is TRBJ2-7 and V is TRBV29-1, with TRBD2 identical over 11 bases. The CDR3 has 13 residues. V trimming: 5 bases; J trimming: 6 bases; junction bases outside the gene matches: 6. From germline, CDR1 is SQVTM and CDR2 ANQGSEA. The CDR3 DNA sequence: TGCAGCGTTTTAGCGGGAGGGCCTCTCGAGCAGTACTTC. It is translated as CSVLAGGPLEQYF.

The chain carries TRBV4-1 and TRBJ2-5; 9 bases match TRBD1. There are 16 residues in the CDR3. The germline V gene encodes CDR1 MGHRA and CDR2 YSYEKL. J lost 2 bases, V lost 0 bases, and 4 bases had no gene match. The DNA for the CDR3 is TGCGCCAGCAGCCAAGATCGGGGGACAGGGCAAGAGACCCAGTACTTC. Amino acids: CASSQDRGTGQETQYF.

V is TRBV7-9 and J is TRBJ1-1; no reliable D call. Germline CDR1 reads SEHNR; CDR2 reads FQNEAQ (reference sequence). V gave up 11 bases and J gave up 10 bases, with 17 bases separating them. This CDR3 contains 11 residues. The CDR3 reads CALTPSGGAFF. The CDR3, as DNA: TGTGCCCTAACTCCGTCGGGAGGAGCTTTCTTT.

This chain joins TRBV28 and TRBJ2-7; D remains unclear. Germline V CDR1 and CDR2: MDHEN, SYDVKM. Trimming pared 2 bases from V and 4 bases from J, leaving 21 bases between. The CDR3 covers 17 residues. DNA for the CDR3: TGTGCCAGCAGTTTAGGAACGCTCGATCCGACGCTTTACGAGCAGTACTTC. Amino acids: CASSLGTLDPTLYEQYF.

This clone turned up a few times. V is TRBV27 and J is TRBJ2-1; the D is unclear. CDR1 and CDR2 (germline): MNHEY, SMNVEV (reference sequence). CDR3 size: 11 residues. V lost 5 bases to trimming and J lost 7 bases, with 6 bases between them. The CDR3 nucleotides are TGTGCCAGCAGTATGGCAAATGAGCAGTTCTTC. Amino acids: CASSMANEQFF.

The chain joins TRBV27 to TRBJ1-2; no reliable D call. Trimming removed 0 bases at V and 6 bases at J, with 11 bases between. From germline, CDR1 is MNHEY and CDR2 SMNVEV (reference sequence). The length of the CDR3 is 14 residues. CDR3 sequence reads: CASSLSPYSDGYTF. CDR3 coding DNA: TGTGCCAGCAGTTTATCCCCCTACTCGGATGGCTACACCTTC.

The CDR3, as DNA: TGTGCCAGTAGTATTTTTCCGGGCGGAGGTGCGAGGAATGAGCAGTTCTTC. Protein product: CASSIFPGGGARNEQFF. The V call is TRBV19, the J call TRBJ2-1, with D possibly being TRBD2 (5 bases). Germline V CDR1 and CDR2: LNHDA, SQIVND (reference sequence). The germline V and J ends were trimmed by 3 bases and 7 bases, with 22 bases remaining between them. This CDR3 comprises 17 residues.

The chain carries TRBV16 and TRBJ1-1; D not certain. This CDR3 is built from 13 residues. Deletions cut 2 bases from V and 1 base from J, with 5 bases between. Germline assignment: CDR1 KGHSY and CDR2 FQNENV. The CDR3 coding sequence is TGTGCCAGCAGCCAAGCACAGAACACTGAAGCTTTCTTT. Translation: CASSQAQNTEAFF.

The V call is TRBV4-1, the J call TRBJ2-3; D remains ambiguous. Trimming shortened V by 0 bases and J by 2 bases, and 9 bases separated the two germline ends. Germline-derived CDR1 and CDR2 are MGHRA and YSYEKL. The CDR3 sequence is 15 residues long. The CDR3 reads CASSQDGGYTDTQYF. For the CDR3, the DNA is TGCGCCAGCAGCCAAGACGGCGGATACACAGATACGCAGTATTTT.

V usage is TRBV10-2 and J usage is TRBJ2-1; 8 nucleotides align to TRBD2. Trimming at V came to 0 bases and at J to 10 bases, leaving 8 bases not matched to a gene. The CDR3 consists of 15 residues. Germline assignment: CDR1 WSHSY and CDR2 SAAADI. The CDR3 sequence: CASSESGLALGEQFF. CDR3 DNA: TGCGCCAGCAGTGAGTCTGGACTAGCTTTAGGGGAGCAGTTCTTC.

This chain's CDR3 is CASSVGAVPGELFF. The CDR3 DNA follows: TGTGCCAGCAGCGTAGGGGCCGTTCCCGGGGAGCTGTTTTTT. V usage is TRBV9 and J usage is TRBJ2-2; no clear D. Germline V gives CDR1 SGDLS, CDR2 YYNGEE. The V end was cut by 0 bases, the J end by 6 bases, with 9 bases between. The CDR3 spans 14 residues.

The chain carries TRBV4-1 and TRBJ1-5, with D possibly being TRBD1 (5 bases). Germline values: CDR1 MGHRA, CDR2 YSYEKL. V was pared by 0 bases and J by 3 bases, with 12 bases between. The CDR3 is 16 residues long. CDR3 residues: CASSQEWGGLNQPQHF. CDR3 in DNA: TGCGCCAGCAGCCAAGAGTGGGGCGGGCTCAATCAGCCCCAGCATTTT.

This chain uses TRBV4-1 with TRBJ2-1; the match to TRBD1 covers 9 bases. The V segment lost 2 bases and the J segment 3 bases; nucleotides outside the gene matches: 8. Germline loops: CDR1 MGHRA, CDR2 YSYEKL. The CDR3 is 17 amino acids. CDR3 coding DNA: TGCGCCAGCAGCCAAAGTACAGGGGGCCCCTACTACAATGAGCAGTTCTTC. The encoded protein is CASSQSTGGPYYNEQFF.

The chain has TRBV19 and TRBJ1-4; TRBD1 aligns across 10 bases. V lost 10 bases, J lost 5 bases, and 13 bases stayed unmatched. The CDR3 loop spans 16 amino acids. Germline loops: CDR1 LNHDA, CDR2 SQIVND (reference sequence). The CDR3 region is CATKSGTGAQNEKLFF. CDR3 in DNA: TGTGCCACCAAATCCGGGACAGGGGCGCAAAATGAAAAACTGTTTTTT.

The V call is TRBV7-2, the J call TRBJ2-7; D perhaps matches TRBD1 (5 bases). The CDR3 totals 15 residues. The V gene's germline CDR1 is SGHTA and CDR2 FQGNSA. With 1 base removed from V and 3 bases from J, the gap between germline ends came to 13 bases. The CDR3 region is CASSLVVGQGYEQYF. The CDR3 DNA sequence: TGTGCCAGCAGCTTAGTGGTGGGGCAGGGCTACGAGCAGTACTTC.

V usage is TRBV28 and J usage is TRBJ2-7, with D possibly called TRBD1 or TRBD2 (5 bases each). CDR3 size: 15 residues. Germline V gene lookup returns CDR1 MDHEN and CDR2 SYDVKM. Deletions cut 5 bases from V and 5 bases from J, with 19 bases between. CDR3 in DNA: TGTGCCAGCAGTACACCGGGACCCCAAGGCGACGAGCAGTACTTC. This sequence encodes CASSTPGPQGDEQYF.

This chain links TRBV27 with TRBJ2-3; TRBD2 is a possible D gene (5 bases). V gave up 7 bases and J gave up 2 bases, with 10 bases separating them. Germline V lookup: CDR1 MNHEY, CDR2 SMNVEV (reference sequence). The CDR3 has 13 residues. The CDR3 reads CASIGLATDTQYF. The CDR3 nucleotides read TGTGCCAGCATCGGGCTAGCCACAGATACGCAGTATTTT.

The V gene is TRBV25-1, the J gene TRBJ1-4, with a possible D match to TRBD1 (6 bases). V lost 4 bases, J lost 4 bases, and 16 bases lay in between. The CDR3 covers 16 residues. Looked up from germline, CDR1 is MGHDK and CDR2 is SYGVNS. In nucleotides, the CDR3 is TGTGCCAGCAGTGGAAATGACAGGCCGAGTAATGAAAAACTGTTTTTT. Encoded protein: CASSGNDRPSNEKLFF.

The chain couples TRBV27 to TRBJ2-5; perhaps D is TRBD1 or TRBD2 (5 bases each). Germline V gene lookup returns CDR1 MNHEY and CDR2 SMNVEV (reference sequence). The CDR3 length is 15 residues. V was pared by 3 bases and J by 1 base, with 12 bases between. The CDR3 coding sequence is TGTGCCAGCAGTTTTGGGGGAGCGCCCCAAGAGACCCAGTACTTC. It codes for CASSFGGAPQETQYF.

The genes are TRBV27 and TRBJ2-5; tentative D call: TRBD1 (6 bases). Germline CDR1 reads MNHEY; CDR2 reads SMNVEV (reference sequence). This CDR3 spans 15 amino acids. The V end was cut by 4 bases, the J end by 7 bases, with 19 bases between. For the CDR3, the DNA is TGTGCCAGCAGTTCCCGGACAGTTTATCACGGGACCCAGTACTTC. It is translated as CASSSRTVYHGTQYF.

The chain has TRBV5-1 and TRBJ2-7; 7 nucleotides align to TRBD2. The CDR3 extends over 17 amino acids. CDR1 is SGHRS and CDR2 is YFSETQ in the germline V gene. V lost 2 bases, J lost 2 bases, and 13 bases stayed unmatched. The CDR3 reads CASSFPQVGGSPYEQYF. The CDR3 coding sequence is TGCGCCAGCAGCTTTCCCCAGGTTGGCGGGAGCCCCTACGAGCAGTACTTC.

The CDR3 nucleotides read TGTGCCAGCAGTCCCGGACAGCTAAACTATGGCTACACCTTC. Translating it yields CASSPGQLNYGYTF. The chain carries TRBV27 and TRBJ1-2, with D perhaps matching TRBD1 (6 bases). Germline loops: CDR1 MNHEY, CDR2 SMNVEV (reference sequence). Trimming stripped 5 bases from V and 2 bases from J, with 12 bases between. CDR3 length equals 14 residues.

Comment on this clone: The junction shows a germline mismatch at one end, possibly a read error. This chain joins TRBV6-1 and TRBJ1-2, with D maybe TRBD1 (6 bases). CDR1 and CDR2 (germline): MNHNS, SASEGT. CDR3 length equals 15 residues. The CDR3 reads CASSDTGIRVYRYTF. The CDR3, as DNA: TGTGCCAGCAGTGATACAGGGATTCGGGTCTATCGCTACACCTTC.

V is TRBV28 and J is TRBJ1-4; possibly TRBD1 for D (6 bases). The CDR3 is made up of 14 amino acids. Germline values: CDR1 MDHEN, CDR2 SYDVKM. V dropped 3 bases and J dropped 7 bases, with 12 bases sitting between them. Here the CDR3 reads CASSFLGGGEKLFF. The CDR3 DNA reads as TGTGCCAGCAGTTTTCTGGGAGGGGGTGAAAAACTGTTTTTT.

This clone was counted at least ten times. The V call is TRBV7-2, the J call TRBJ2-7, with D perhaps matching TRBD1 (5 bases). The CDR3 is 14 residues long. V lost 3 bases and J lost 5, with 14 bases in between. Per germline, CDR1 SGHTA and CDR2 FQGNSA. CDR3 protein: CASSFTGRRDEQYF. CDR3 sequence (DNA): TGTGCCAGCAGCTTCACAGGCCGTCGCGACGAGCAGTACTTC.

The chain employs TRBV19 and TRBJ2-7, with D perhaps TRBD1 or TRBD2 (5 bases each). Germline V gene lookup returns CDR1 LNHDA and CDR2 SQIVND (reference sequence). The CDR3 covers 13 residues. Trimming cost V 5 bases and J 4 bases, with 12 bases left between them. CDR3 sequence (DNA): TGTGCCAGTAGTCGAGCCGGGGCTTACGAGCAGTACTTC. Residues: CASSRAGAYEQYF.

This sequence joins TRBV5-1 and TRBJ2-5; D may be TRBD1 (5 bases). Germline-derived CDR1 and CDR2 are SGHRS and YFSETQ. The ends were cut back, 3 bases at V and 1 base at J, with 16 bases in the middle. The CDR3 length is 16 residues. The CDR3 region has the DNA TGCGCCAGCAGCTCCCGCAGGCAGGGCTCCCAAGAGACCCAGTACTTC. This encodes CASSSRRQGSQETQYF.